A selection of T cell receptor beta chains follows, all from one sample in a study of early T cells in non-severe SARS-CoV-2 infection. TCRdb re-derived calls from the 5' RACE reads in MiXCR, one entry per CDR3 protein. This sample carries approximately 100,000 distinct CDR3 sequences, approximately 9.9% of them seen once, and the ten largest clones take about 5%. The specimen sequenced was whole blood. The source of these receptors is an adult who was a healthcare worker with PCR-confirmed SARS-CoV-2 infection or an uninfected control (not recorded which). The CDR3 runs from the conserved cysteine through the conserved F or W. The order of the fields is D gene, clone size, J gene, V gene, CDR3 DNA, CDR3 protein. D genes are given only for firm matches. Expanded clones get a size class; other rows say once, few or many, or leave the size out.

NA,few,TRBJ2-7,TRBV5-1,TGCGCCAGCAGCCGTGTTTTTGGACTGGGGTCCTACGAGCAGTACTTC,CASSRVFGLGSYEQYF
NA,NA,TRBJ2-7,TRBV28,TGTGCCAGCAGTTCCCCGGGGGCGATTACCTACGAGCAGTACTTC,CASSSPGAITYEQYF
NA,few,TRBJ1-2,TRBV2,TGTGCCAGCAGTGAACGGGCAGACGCCTATGGCTACACCTTC,CASSERADAYGYTF
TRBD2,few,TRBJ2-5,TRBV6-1,TGTGCCAGCAGTGAAGGCCTAGCGGTCCAAGAGACCCAGTACTTC,CASSEGLAVQETQYF
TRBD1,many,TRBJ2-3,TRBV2,TGTGCCAGCACCTCCAGACAGGGGATATCCACAGATACGCAGTATTTT,CASTSRQGISTDTQYF
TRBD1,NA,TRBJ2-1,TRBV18,TGTGCCAGCTCACCCGGGACAGGGAGCTCCTACAATGAGCAGTTCTTC,CASSPGTGSSYNEQFF
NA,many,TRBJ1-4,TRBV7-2,TGTGCCAGCAGCTCAAATCAGGGTTTAAATGAAAAACTGTTTTTT,CASSSNQGLNEKLFF
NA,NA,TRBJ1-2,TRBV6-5,TGTGCCAGCAGTTACTCTGGGGGGCAGGGCAGCTATGGCTACACCTTC,CASSYSGGQGSYGYTF
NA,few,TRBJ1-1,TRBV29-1,TGCAGCGTTTGGGGAGGCACTGAAGCTTTCTTT,CSVWGGTEAFF
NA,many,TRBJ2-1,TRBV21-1,TGTGCCAGCAGCAAAGCGCCGAGCGTAGGGCAGTTCTTC,CASSKAPSVGQFF
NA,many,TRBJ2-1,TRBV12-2,TGTGCAAGTCGCTTAGTAGCAAGGGGGTGGCACAATGAGCAGTTCTTC,CASRLVARGWHNEQFF
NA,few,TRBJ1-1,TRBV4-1,TGCGCCAGCAGCCGAGGACCTCGCCCTGAAGCTTTCTTT,CASSRGPRPEAFF
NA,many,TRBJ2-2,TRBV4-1,TGCGCCAGCAGCCAACACAGGACGCACACCGGGGAGCTGTTTTTT,CASSQHRTHTGELFF
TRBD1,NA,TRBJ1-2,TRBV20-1,TGCAGTGCTATCTCACAGGGGAATGAAATTGGCTACACCTTC,CSAISQGNEIGYTF
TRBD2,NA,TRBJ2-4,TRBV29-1,TGCAGCGTTGTAGGCGGGGGGGCCTTCAAAAACATTCAGTACTTC,CSVVGGGAFKNIQYF
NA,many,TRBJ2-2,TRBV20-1,TGCAGTGCTAGGAATCCCCGGGGACCGAGTAGGACCGGGGAGCTGTTTTTT,CSARNPRGPSRTGELFF
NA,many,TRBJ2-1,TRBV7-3,TGTGCCAGCAGTCCTGGCCTGGAGGGGGCAGGCGAGCAGTTCTTC,CASSPGLEGAGEQFF
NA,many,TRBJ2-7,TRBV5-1,TGCGCCAGCAGCTTGTACGGTAGCTCCTACGAGCAGTACTTC,CASSLYGSSYEQYF
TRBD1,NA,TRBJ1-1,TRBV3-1,TGTGCCAGCAGCCACTTAGGACAGGGCACTGAAGCTTTCTTT,CASSHLGQGTEAFF
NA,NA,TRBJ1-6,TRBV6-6,TGTGCCAGCAGTTACTCGACCAGGAGGAATTCACCCCTCCACTTT,CASSYSTRRNSPLHF
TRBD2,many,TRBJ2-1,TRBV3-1,TGTGCCAGCAGCCCGGGACTAGCGGACTACAATGAGCAGTTCTTC,CASSPGLADYNEQFF
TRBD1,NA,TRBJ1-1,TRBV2,TGTGCCAGCAGGGGACAGGGGACGACAATGAACACTGAAGCTTTCTTT,CASRGQGTTMNTEAFF
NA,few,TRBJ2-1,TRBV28,TGTGCCAGCAGTTCCCGAAGAAGCTTAGGCTTAAGAGGCAATGAGCAGTTCTTC,CASSSRRSLGLRGNEQFF
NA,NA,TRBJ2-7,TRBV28,TGTGCCAGCAGTTCGGAGCGGTCCTCCTACGAGCAGTACTTC,CASSSERSSYEQYF
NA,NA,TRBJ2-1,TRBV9,TGTGCCAGCAGCCTACACTCCTTGGGAGAGGAGCAGTTCTTC,CASSLHSLGEEQFF
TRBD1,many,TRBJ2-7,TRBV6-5,TGTGCCAGCAGTCGGACAGGGAACACCTACGAGCAGTACTTC,CASSRTGNTYEQYF
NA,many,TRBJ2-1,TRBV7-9,TGTGCCAGCAACTCTATCGGGGTCCTTTACAATGAGCAGTTCTTC,CASNSIGVLYNEQFF
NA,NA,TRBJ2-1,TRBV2,TGTGCCAGCAGTGTTGTCGATGAGCAGTTCTTC,CASSVVDEQFF
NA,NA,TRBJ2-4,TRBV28,TGTGCCAGCGCCGGGGAGAACATTCAGTACTTC,CASAGENIQYF
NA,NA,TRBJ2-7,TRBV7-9,TGTGCCAGCAGCCGCGGACGGGACTACGAGCAGTACTTC,CASSRGRDYEQYF
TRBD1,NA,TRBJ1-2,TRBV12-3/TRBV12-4,TGTGCCAGCAGGCTGACAGGGAGGGACTATGGCTACACCTTC,CASRLTGRDYGYTF
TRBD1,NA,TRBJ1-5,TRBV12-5,TGTGCTAGTGGTGCCGGGACAGGGGATCAGCCCCAGCATTTT,CASGAGTGDQPQHF
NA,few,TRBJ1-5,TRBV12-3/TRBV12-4,TGTGCCAGCAGATTGAACCAGGGGAATCAGCCCCAGCATTTT,CASRLNQGNQPQHF
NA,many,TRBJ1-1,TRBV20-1,TGCAGTGCTAGTCCGATTATGAACACTGAAGCTTTCTTT,CSASPIMNTEAFF
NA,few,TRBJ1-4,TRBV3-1,TGTGCCAGCAGCTTACGGCAGGGGAGTGCTGAAAAACTGTTTTTT,CASSLRQGSAEKLFF
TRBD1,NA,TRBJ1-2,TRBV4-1,TGCGCCAGCAGCCAAGATCGGCGGACAGGGATCTATGGCTACACCTTC,CASSQDRRTGIYGYTF
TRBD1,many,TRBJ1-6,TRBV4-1,TGCGCCAGCAGCCAAGATACAGGGGGTTGGTCCTATAATTCACCCCTCCACTTT,CASSQDTGGWSYNSPLHF
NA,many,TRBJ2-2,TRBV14,TGTGCCAGCAGCCACGATACGAACACCGGGGAGCTGTTTTTT,CASSHDTNTGELFF
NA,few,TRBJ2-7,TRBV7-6,TGTGCCAGCAGCTTAGGAGGGGGGGGAGAGCAGTACTTC,CASSLGGGGEQYF
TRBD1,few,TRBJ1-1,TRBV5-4,TGTGCCAGCAGCACAACAGGGGCCACTGAAGCTTTCTTT,CASSTTGATEAFF
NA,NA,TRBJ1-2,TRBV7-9,TGTGCCAGCAGCTTAGGAAGGTATGATGGCTACACCTTC,CASSLGRYDGYTF
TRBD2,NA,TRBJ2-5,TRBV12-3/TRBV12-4,TGTGCCAGCAGTTTTGGACTAGCGGGGGCCGGGGAGACCCAGTACTTC,CASSFGLAGAGETQYF
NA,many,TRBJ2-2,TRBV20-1,TGCAGTGCTAGCGGCCCTGGGGAGAACACCGGGGAGCTGTTTTTT,CSASGPGENTGELFF
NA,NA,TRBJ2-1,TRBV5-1,TGCGCCAGCAGCCCACGTTTCGGGCCCTCCTACAATGAGCAGTTCTTC,CASSPRFGPSYNEQFF
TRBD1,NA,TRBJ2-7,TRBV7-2,TGTGCCAGCAGCCCTCAAGGCGGGGCAGGGGGCACCGAGCAGTACTTC,CASSPQGGAGGTEQYF
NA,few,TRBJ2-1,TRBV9,TGTGCCAGCAGCGTAGGGGGCGCAGGAAATGAGCAGTTCTTC,CASSVGGAGNEQFF
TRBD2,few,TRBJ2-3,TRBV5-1,TGCGCCAGCGCACTCTCAAGGGCTAGCGGAACAGATACGCAGTATTTT,CASALSRASGTDTQYF
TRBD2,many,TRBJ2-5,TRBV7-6,TGTGCCAGCAGCACTGGACTAGCGGGGGGCCCCTCGAATTTTGGGGCCCAGTACTTC,CASSTGLAGGPSNFGAQYF